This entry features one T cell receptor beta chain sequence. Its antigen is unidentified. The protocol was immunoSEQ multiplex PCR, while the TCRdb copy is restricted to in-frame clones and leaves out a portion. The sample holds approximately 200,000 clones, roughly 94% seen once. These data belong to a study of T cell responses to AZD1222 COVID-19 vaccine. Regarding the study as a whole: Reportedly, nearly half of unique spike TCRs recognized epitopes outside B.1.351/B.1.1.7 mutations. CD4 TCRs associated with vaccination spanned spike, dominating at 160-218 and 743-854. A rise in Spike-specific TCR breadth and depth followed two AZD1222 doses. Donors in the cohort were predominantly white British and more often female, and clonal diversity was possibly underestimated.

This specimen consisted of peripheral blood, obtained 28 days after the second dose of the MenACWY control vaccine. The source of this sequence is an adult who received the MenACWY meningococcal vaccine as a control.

The CDR3 DNA reads TGTGCCAGCAAGAGACAGGGGGCTGGCGCTGAAGCTTTCTTT. This translates into CASKRQGAGAEAFF. The V gene is TRBV6-5, the J gene TRBJ1-1; 10 nucleotides agree with TRBD1. V was pared by 7 bases and J by 6 bases, with 8 bases of the junction left unmatched. The CDR3 length is 14 residues. Germline-derived CDR1 and CDR2 are MNHEY and SVGAGI.